This record concerns one TCR beta chain sequence. The CDR3 end shows no conserved phenylalanine or tryptophan, and so a read error is likely. Co-extraction of both nucleic acids (RNA and DNA) used about 17-31 mg of unsorted bulk tissue. The patients had histopathologically diagnosed primary liver carcinoma, and their disease was treated by surgical resection. The entry originates in a study of tumor-infiltrating lymphocytes in primary liver carcinoma. Overall study: These patients were men and women whose ages were 30 to 69 years. Productive TCRbeta reads per sample were roughly 3.5 to 7.5 million, not differing by tissue. The study reported T1-T3 N0M0 tumors spanning 4.2 to 10 cm.

The researchers produced TCR beta cDNA from 500 ng total RNA with a constant-region primer. Modified slightly, ARM-PCR produced TCR beta libraries over three nested multiplex PCR rounds. In the first two PCR rounds, TRBV1-TRBV30 forward primers were paired with a C-beta reverse primer, and each round lasted approximately 9 cycles. TCRdb independently ran MiXCR on the multiplex PCR reads; one entry per CDR3 protein. The sample consists of 100,000 or so distinct CDR3 sequences, 82% of them appearing once. This CDR3 spans 16 amino acids. Looked up from germline, CDR1 is LGHNA and CDR2 is YNFKEQ. The TCR sequence derives from a man aged 35 to 55 with primary liver carcinoma and hepatitis B virus infection. The chain joins TRBV4-2 to TRBJ2-7; 16 positions match TRBD2. Sequencing used liver tumor tissue from sampling region 3. As to subset: tumor region T3, left-lateral pole. This CDR3 reads CASSQAGTSGRDEQYL. The DNA of the CDR3 is TGTGCCAGTAGCCAAGCAGGGACTAGCGGGAGGGACGAGCAGTACCTA.